The 4 T cell receptor beta chains given below trace back to one sample, sequenced in a study of blood T cell repertoires in COVID-19. TCRdb keeps only in-frame clones here, not all; method: immunoSEQ multiplex PCR. The table has 200,000 to 300,000 clones, over 75% seen once. Sequenced sample: peripheral blood. These receptors were taken from a woman older than 75 with acute or convalescent COVID-19.

The chain combines TRBV18 with TRBJ2-7, with D tentatively TRBD2 (6 bases). Trimming took 3 bases from V and 2 from J, leaving 11 bases between them. The germline CDR1 and CDR2 sequences are KGHSH and LQKENI. CDR3 length: 14 residues. CDR3 amino acids: CASSPDGGTYEQYF. CDR3 sequence (DNA): TGTGCCAGCTCACCGGACGGAGGGACCTACGAGCAGTACTTC.

The chain carries TRBV28 and TRBJ1-1; tentative D call: TRBD1 (5 bases). This CDR3 is built from 14 residues. With 7 bases removed from V and 1 base from J, the gap between germline ends came to 13 bases. Germline loops: CDR1 MDHEN, CDR2 SYDVKM. Here the CDR3 reads CASITGPSNTEAFF. CDR3 coding DNA: TGTGCCAGCATCACAGGACCCTCGAACACTGAAGCTTTCTTT.

V is TRBV25-1 and J is TRBJ2-5; maybe TRBD1 (6 bases). The V end was cut by 1 base, the J end by 5 bases, with 14 bases between. Germline V gene lookup returns CDR1 MGHDK and CDR2 SYGVNS. CDR3 length equals 15 residues. The CDR3 protein is CASSEWRAGVETQYF. The DNA of the CDR3 is TGTGCCAGCAGTGAATGGCGGGCAGGGGTGGAGACCCAGTACTTC.

The rearrangement joins TRBV18 to TRBJ2-7, with D possibly matching TRBD2 (5 bases). Looked up from germline, CDR1 is KGHSH and CDR2 is LQKENI. The CDR3 has 14 amino acids. The V end was cut by 3 bases, the J end by 0 bases, with 9 bases between. This CDR3 is CASSPGLSSYEQYF. The CDR3 bases are TGTGCCAGCTCACCTGGACTGAGCTCCTACGAGCAGTACTTC.